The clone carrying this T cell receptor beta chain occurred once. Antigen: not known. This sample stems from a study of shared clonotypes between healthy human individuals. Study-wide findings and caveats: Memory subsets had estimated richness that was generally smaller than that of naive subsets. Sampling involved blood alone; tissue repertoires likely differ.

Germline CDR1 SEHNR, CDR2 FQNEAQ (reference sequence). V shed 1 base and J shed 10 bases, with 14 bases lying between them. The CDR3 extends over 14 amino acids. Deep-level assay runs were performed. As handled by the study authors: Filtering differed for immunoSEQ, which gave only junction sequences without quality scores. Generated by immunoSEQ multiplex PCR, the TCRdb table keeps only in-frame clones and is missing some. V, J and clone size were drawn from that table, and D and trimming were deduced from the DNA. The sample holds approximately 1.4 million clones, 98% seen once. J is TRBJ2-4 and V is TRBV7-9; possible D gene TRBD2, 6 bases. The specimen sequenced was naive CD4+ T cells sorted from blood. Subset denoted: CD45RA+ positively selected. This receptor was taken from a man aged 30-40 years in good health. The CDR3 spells CASSLVVRDTIQYF. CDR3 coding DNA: TGTGCCAGCAGCTTAGTGGTGCGGGATACAATTCAGTACTTC. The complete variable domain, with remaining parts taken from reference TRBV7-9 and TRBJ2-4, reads DTGVSQNPRHKITKRGQNVTFRCDPISEHNRLYWYRQTLGQGPEFLTYFQNEAQLEKSRLLSDRFSAERPKGSFSTLEIQRTEQGDSAMYLCASSLVVRDTIQYFGAGTRLSVL.